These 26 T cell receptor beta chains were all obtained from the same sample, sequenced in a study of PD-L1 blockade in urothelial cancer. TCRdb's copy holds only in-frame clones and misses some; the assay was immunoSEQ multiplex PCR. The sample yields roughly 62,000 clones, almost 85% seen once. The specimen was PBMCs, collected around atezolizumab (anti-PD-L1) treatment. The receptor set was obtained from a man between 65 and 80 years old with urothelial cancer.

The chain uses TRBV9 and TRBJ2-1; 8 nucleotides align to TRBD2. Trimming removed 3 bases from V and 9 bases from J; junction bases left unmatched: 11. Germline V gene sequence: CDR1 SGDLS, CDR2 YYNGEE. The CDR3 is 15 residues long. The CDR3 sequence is CASSALAVNAGEQFF. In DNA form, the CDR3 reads TGTGCCAGCAGCGCACTAGCGGTCAATGCGGGTGAGCAGTTCTTC.

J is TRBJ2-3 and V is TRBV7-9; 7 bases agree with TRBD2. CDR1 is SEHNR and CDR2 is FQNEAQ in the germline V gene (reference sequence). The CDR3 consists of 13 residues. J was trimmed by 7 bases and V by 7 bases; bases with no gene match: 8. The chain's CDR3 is CASTGGRGHTQYF. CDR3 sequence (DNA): TGTGCCAGCACCGGGGGGAGGGGACATACGCAGTATTTT.

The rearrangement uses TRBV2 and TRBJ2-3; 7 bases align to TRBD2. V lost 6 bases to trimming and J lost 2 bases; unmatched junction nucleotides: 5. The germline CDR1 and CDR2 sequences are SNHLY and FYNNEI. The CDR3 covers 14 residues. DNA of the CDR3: TGTGCCAGCAGAGGGACTACTTACACAGATACGCAGTATTTT. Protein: CASRGTTYTDTQYF.

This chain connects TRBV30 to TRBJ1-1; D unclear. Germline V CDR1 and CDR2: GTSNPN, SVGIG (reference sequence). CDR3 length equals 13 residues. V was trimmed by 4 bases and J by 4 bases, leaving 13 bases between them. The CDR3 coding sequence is TGTGCCTGGACCGGGTTTCTGGGCACTGAAGCTTTCTTT. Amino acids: CAWTGFLGTEAFF.

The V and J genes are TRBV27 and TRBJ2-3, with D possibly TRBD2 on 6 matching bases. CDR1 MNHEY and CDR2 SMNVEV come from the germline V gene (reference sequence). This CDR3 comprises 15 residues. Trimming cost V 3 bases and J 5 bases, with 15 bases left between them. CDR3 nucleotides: TGTGCCAGCAGTTTGGGGTGGGGGGTGGTAGATACGCAGTATTTT. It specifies CASSLGWGVVDTQYF.

CDR3 sequence: CATSRVAQETQYF. CDR3 sequence (DNA): TGTGCCACCAGCAGAGTGGCCCAAGAGACCCAGTACTTC. The J gene is TRBJ2-5, the V gene TRBV15; D not resolved. Germline assignment: CDR1 LNHNV and CDR2 YYDKDF (reference sequence). Trimming pared 1 base from V and 1 base from J, leaving 4 bases between. This CDR3 region has 13 residues. The whole variable domain, remainder taken from reference TRBV15 and TRBJ2-5, is DAMVIQNPRYQVTQFGKPVTLSCSQTLNHNVMYWYQQKSSQAPKLLFHYYDKDFNNEADTPDNFQSRRPNTSFCFLDIRSPGLGDTAMYLCATSRVAQETQYFGPGTRLLVL.

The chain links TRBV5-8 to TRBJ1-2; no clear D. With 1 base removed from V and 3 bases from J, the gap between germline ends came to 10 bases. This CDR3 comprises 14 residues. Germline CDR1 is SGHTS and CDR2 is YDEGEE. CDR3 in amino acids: CASSLLRGHYGYTF. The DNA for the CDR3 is TGTGCCAGCAGCTTGCTCAGAGGGCACTATGGCTACACCTTC.

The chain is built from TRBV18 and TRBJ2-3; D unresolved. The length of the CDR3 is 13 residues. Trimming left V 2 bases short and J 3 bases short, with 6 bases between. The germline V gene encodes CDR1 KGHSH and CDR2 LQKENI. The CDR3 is CASSPVQTDTQYF. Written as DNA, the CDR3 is TGTGCCAGCTCACCAGTACAGACAGATACGCAGTATTTT.

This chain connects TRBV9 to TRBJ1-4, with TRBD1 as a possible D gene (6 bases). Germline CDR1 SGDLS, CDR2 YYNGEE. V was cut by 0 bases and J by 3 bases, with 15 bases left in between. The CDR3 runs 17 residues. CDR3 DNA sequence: TGTGCCAGCAGCGTAGTTATTGGGGGGGCGGCTAATGAAAAACTGTTTTTT. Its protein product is CASSVVIGGAANEKLFF. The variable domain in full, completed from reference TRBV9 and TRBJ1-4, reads DSGVTQTPKHLITATGQRVTLRCSPRSGDLSVYWYQQSLDQGLQFLIQYYNGEERAKGNILERFSAQQFPDLHSELNLSSLELGDSALYFCASSVVIGGAANEKLFFGSGTQLSVL.

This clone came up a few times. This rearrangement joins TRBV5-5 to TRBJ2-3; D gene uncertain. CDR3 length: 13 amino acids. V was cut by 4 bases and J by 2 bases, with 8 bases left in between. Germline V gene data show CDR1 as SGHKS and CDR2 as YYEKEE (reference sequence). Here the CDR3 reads CASSPGATDTQYF. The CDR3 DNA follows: TGTGCCAGCAGCCCCGGAGCCACAGATACGCAGTATTTT.

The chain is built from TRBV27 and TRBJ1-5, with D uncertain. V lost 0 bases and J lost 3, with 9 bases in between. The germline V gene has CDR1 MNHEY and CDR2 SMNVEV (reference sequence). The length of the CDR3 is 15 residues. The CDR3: CASSLSGRNNQPQHF. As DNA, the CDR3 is TGTGCCAGCAGTTTATCGGGCCGGAACAATCAGCCCCAGCATTTT.

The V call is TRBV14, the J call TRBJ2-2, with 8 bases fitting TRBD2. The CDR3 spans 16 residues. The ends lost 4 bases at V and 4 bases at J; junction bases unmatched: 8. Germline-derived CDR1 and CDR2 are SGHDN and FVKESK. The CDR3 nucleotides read TGTGCCAGCAGCCCTCGTCCGGGAGGGAGCACCGGGGAGCTGTTTTTT. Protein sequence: CASSPRPGGSTGELFF.

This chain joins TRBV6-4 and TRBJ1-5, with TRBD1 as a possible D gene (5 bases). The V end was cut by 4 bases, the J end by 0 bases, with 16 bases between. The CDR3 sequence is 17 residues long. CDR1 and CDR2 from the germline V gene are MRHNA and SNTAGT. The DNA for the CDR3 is TGTGCCAGCAGTGCTCCAGGGAAGGGATATAGCAATCAGCCCCAGCATTTT. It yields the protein CASSAPGKGYSNQPQHF.

This CDR3 reads CASSLYIWQDYGYTF. In nucleotides, the CDR3 is TGTGCCAGCAGTTTATATATCTGGCAGGATTATGGCTACACCTTC. This sequence joins TRBV28 and TRBJ1-2, with D hard to call. The germline CDR1 and CDR2 sequences are MDHEN and SYDVKM. There are 15 residues in the CDR3. Trimming left V 1 base short and J 5 bases short, with 14 bases between.

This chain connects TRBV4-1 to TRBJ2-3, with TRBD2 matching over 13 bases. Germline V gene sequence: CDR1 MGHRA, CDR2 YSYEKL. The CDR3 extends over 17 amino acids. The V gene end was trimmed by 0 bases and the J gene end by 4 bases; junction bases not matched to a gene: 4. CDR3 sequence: CASSQELAGGRADTQYF. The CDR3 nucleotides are TGCGCCAGCAGCCAAGAACTAGCGGGAGGGCGGGCAGATACGCAGTATTTT.

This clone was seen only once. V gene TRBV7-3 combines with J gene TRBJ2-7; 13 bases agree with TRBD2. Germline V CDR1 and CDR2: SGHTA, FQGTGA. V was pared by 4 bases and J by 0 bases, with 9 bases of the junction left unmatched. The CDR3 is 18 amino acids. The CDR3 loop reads CASSYPGRTSGSSYEQYF. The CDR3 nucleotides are TGTGCCAGCAGCTACCCCGGGAGGACTAGCGGGAGCTCCTACGAGCAGTACTTC. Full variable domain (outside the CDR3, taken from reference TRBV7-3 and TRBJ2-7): GAGVSQTPSNKVTEKGKYVELRCDPISGHTALYWYRQSLGQGPEFLIYFQGTGAADDSGLPNDRFFAVRPEGSVSTLKIQRTERGDSAVYLCASSYPGRTSGSSYEQYFGPGTRLTVT.

This CDR3 is CASSIGQGHDQPQHF. The DNA for the CDR3 is TGTGCCAGTAGTATTGGACAGGGCCACGATCAGCCCCAGCATTTT. This chain connects TRBV19 to TRBJ1-5, with 8 nucleotides matching TRBD1. Germline V gives CDR1 LNHDA, CDR2 SQIVND (reference sequence). The CDR3 is 15 amino acids. J lost 5 bases, V lost 3 bases, and 6 bases had no gene match.

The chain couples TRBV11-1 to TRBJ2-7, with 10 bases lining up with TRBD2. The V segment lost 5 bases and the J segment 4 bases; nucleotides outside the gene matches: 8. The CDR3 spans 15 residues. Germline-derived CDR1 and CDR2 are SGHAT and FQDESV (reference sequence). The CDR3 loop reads CASSRPLAGRYEQYF. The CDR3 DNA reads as TGTGCCAGCAGCCGCCCACTAGCGGGACGGTACGAGCAGTACTTC.

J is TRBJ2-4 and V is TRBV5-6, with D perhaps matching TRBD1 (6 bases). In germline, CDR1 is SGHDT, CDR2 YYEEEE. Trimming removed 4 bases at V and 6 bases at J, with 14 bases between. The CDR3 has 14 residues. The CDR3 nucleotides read TGTGCCAGCAGCCCCGACAGGCTGGGAAACATTCAGTACTTC. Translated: CASSPDRLGNIQYF. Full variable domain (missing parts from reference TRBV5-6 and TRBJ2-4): DAGVTQSPTHLIKTRGQQVTLRCSPKSGHDTVSWYQQALGQGPQFIFQYYEEEERQRGNFPDRFSGHQFPNYSSELNVNALLLGDSALYLCASSPDRLGNIQYFGAGTRLSVL.

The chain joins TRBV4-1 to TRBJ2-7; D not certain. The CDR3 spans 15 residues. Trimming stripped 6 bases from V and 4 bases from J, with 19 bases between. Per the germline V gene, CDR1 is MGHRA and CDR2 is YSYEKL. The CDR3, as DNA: TGCGCCAGCAGACAAATAGAGATAGCATTGTACGAGCAGTACTTC. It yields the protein CASRQIEIALYEQYF.

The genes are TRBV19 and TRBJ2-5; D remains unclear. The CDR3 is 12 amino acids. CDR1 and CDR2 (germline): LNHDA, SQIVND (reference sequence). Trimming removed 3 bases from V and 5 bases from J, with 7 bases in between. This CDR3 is CASSMRSETQYF. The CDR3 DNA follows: TGTGCCAGTAGTATGCGGTCGGAGACCCAGTACTTC.

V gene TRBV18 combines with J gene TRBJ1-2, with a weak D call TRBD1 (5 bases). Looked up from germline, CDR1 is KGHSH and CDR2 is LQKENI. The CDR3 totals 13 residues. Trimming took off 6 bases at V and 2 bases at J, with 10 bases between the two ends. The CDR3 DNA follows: TGTGCCAGCTCCTCGGACAACAACTATGGCTACACCTTC. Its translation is CASSSDNNYGYTF.

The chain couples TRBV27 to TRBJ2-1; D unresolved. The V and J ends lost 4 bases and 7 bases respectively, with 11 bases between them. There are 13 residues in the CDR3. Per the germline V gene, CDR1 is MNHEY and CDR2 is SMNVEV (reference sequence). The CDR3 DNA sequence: TGTGCCAGCAGTTCAACCAGCGCAAATGAGCAGTTCTTC. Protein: CASSSTSANEQFF.

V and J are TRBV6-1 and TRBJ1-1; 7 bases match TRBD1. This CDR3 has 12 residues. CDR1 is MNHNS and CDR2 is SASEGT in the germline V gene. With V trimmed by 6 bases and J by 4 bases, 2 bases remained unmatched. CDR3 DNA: TGTGCCAGCAGGAGACAGGGCACTGAAGCTTTCTTT. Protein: CASRRQGTEAFF.

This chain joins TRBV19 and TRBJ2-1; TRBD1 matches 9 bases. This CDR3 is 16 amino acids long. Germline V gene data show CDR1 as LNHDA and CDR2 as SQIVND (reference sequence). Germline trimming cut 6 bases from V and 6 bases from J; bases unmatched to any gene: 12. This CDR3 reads CASSMERDRVFNEQFF. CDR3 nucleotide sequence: TGTGCCAGTAGCATGGAAAGGGACAGGGTTTTCAATGAGCAGTTCTTC.

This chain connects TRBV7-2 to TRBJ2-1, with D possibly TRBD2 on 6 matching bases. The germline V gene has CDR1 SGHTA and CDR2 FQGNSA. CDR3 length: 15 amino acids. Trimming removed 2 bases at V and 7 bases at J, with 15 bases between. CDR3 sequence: CASSLNTGVRNEQFF. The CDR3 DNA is TGTGCCAGCAGCTTAAATACGGGAGTTAGGAATGAGCAGTTCTTC.